The 2 T cell receptor beta chains below all came from one sample that was sequenced in a study of OX40 agonist ivuxolimab in advanced cancers. Generated by immunoSEQ multiplex PCR, the TCRdb table keeps only in-frame clones and is missing some. The sample includes around 64,000 clones, approximately 80% seen only once; the top ten take about 1.2%. The sample consisted of CD4+ or CD8+ T cells sorted from blood, taken in a trial of the OX40 agonist ivuxolimab. Receptor source: an adult with an advanced solid tumor such as melanoma, head and neck, liver or kidney cancer.

The chain carries TRBV30 and TRBJ1-2; D is ambiguous. Germline lookup yields CDR1 GTSNPN and CDR2 SVGIG (reference sequence). Trimming pared 2 bases from V and 6 bases from J, leaving 13 bases between. The CDR3 is 13 amino acids. The CDR3: CAWSPGPPHGYTF. For the CDR3, the DNA is TGTGCCTGGAGTCCAGGCCCTCCTCATGGCTACACCTTC.

This chain joins TRBV11-2 and TRBJ1-3, with D uncertain. Trimming left V 2 bases short and J 0 bases short, with 5 bases between. In germline, CDR1 is SGHAT, CDR2 FQNNGV. The CDR3 contains 14 residues. The CDR3 is CASSLLASGNTIYF. As DNA, the CDR3 is TGTGCCAGCAGCTTACTCGCCTCTGGAAACACCATATATTTT.